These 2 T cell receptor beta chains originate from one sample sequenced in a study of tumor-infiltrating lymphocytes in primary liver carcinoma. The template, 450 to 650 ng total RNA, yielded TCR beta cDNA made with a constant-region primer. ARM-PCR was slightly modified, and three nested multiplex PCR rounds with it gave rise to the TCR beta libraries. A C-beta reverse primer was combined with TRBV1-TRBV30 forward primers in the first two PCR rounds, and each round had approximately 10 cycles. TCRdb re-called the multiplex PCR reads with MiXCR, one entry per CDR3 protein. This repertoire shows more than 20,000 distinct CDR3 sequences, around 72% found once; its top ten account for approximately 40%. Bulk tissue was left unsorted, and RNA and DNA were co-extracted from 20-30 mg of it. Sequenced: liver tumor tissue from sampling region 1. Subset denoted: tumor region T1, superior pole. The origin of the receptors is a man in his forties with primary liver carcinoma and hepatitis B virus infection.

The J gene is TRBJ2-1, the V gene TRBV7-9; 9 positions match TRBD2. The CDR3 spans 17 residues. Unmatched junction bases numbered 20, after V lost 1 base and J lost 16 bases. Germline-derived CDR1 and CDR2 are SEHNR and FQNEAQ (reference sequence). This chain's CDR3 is CASSLDRTSAGHNELFF. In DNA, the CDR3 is TGTGCCAGCAGCTTAGACAGGACTAGCGCAGGTCACAATGAGCTTTTCTTC.

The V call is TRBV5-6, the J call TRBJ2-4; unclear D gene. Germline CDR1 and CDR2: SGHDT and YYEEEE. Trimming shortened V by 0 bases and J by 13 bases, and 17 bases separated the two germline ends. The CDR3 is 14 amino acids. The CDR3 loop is CASSLGTAKNNQYF. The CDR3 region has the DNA TGTGCCAGCAGCTTGGGTACAGCCAAAAACAACCAGTACTTC.